The T cell receptor (beta chain) described here comes from a study of blood T cells in healthy people across ages. Study-level points and caveats: There was a strong correlation between TCR beta diversity and naive T cell percentage. Donor CMV infection status was unknown, possibly confounding age-related changes in expanded clonotypes.

The donors, aged roughly 6 to 95, were healthy Caucasians from Russia. Many counts were recorded for this clonotype. The antigen is undetermined. Trimming removed 0 bases from V and 5 bases from J, with 8 bases in between. The CDR3 is 12 residues long. Germline V CDR1 and CDR2: DFQATT, SNEGSKA (reference sequence). Alongside a J-beta primer mix, a sample-barcoded 5' primer served in a second PCR lasting 7 to 11 cycles. A single record per CDR3 protein comes from TCRdb applying MiXCR to the 5' RACE reads. The sample lists hundreds of thousands of distinct CDR3 sequences; roughly 30% were seen once. The sequence derives from a woman at least 80 years old in good health. The chain has TRBV20-1 and TRBJ2-7; D is uncertain. Sequenced sample: blood. The CDR3 here is CSAREVEDEQYF. The CDR3 bases are TGCAGTGCTAGAGAGGTTGAGGACGAGCAGTACTTC.